These 2 T cell receptor beta chains were sequenced from one sample in a study of T cells in Graves' hyperthyroidism and ophthalmopathy. The CDR3 regions of TCR beta were amplified from RNA transcripts. The TCR CDR3 was amplified in a first-round RT-PCR using the HTBI primer set. TCRdb ran MiXCR on the multiplex PCR reads and lists one entry per CDR3 protein. The sample contains approximately 400,000 distinct CDR3 sequences, roughly 13% of which appear only once. The sequenced sample consisted of blood. The receptors originated from a woman aged 60-75 years with Graves' hyperthyroidism.

The count of this clonotype is one. The chain employs TRBV10-3 and TRBJ2-1; weak D call: TRBD1 (6 bases). Germline CDR1 is ENHRY and CDR2 is SYGVKD. V was shortened by 8 bases and J by 11 bases, with 13 bases between the two germline ends. The CDR3 covers 11 residues. The CDR3 protein is CAIGNRVKQFF. Here the CDR3 DNA reads TGTGCCATCGGGAACAGGGTTAAGCAGTTCTTC.

The chain uses TRBV11-2 and TRBJ1-5; no firm D call. CDR1 is SGHAT and CDR2 is FQNNGV in the germline V gene. With 3 bases removed from V and 5 bases from J, the gap between germline ends came to 8 bases. The CDR3 sequence is 13 residues long. CDR3 coding DNA: TGTGCCAGCAGCTTGATACGGGATCAGCCCCAGCATTTT. Amino acid sequence: CASSLIRDQPQHF.